Listed here is a single TCR beta chain. Its target is unknown. Germline V gene data show CDR1 as SGDLS and CDR2 as YYNGEE. The CDR3 has 14 residues. V was trimmed by 0 bases and J by 3 bases, leaving 9 bases between them. The data belong to a study of PD-1 blockade in classical Hodgkin lymphoma. Study findings and constraints: Patients newly diagnosed and complete responders had comparable baseline diversity.

Libraries were prepared by immunoSEQ multiplex PCR; TCRdb keeps only in-frame clonotypes and omits some of them. The repertoire consists of approximately 39,000 clones, with more than 60% occurring once and the leading ten covering around 10%. Time point specified: cycle 4 day 1 (C4D1), after six to seven weeks of nivolumab. Each and every patient relapsed after autologous stem cell transplantation, and patients got differing brentuximab vedotin exposure. This TCR was sampled from a human donor with classical Hodgkin lymphoma. The chain recombines TRBV9 with TRBJ1-2, with a tentative D call TRBD1 (5 bases). This sample comprised peripheral blood mononuclear cells (PBMCs), obtained before the fourth cycle of nivolumab. CDR3 DNA sequence: TGTGCCAGCAGCGTAGGCCTGACAGACTATGGCTACACCTTC. Translating it yields CASSVGLTDYGYTF.